The 12 T cell receptor beta chains below were found in one sample sequenced in a study of PD-1 blockade in classical Hodgkin lymphoma. Profiling relied on immunoSEQ multiplex PCR, and the TCRdb table lists in-frame clones only, not all of them. This sample has tens of thousands of clones, with 87% found just once. The time point denotes: cycle 4 day 1 (C4D1), after around six weeks of nivolumab. Every single patient, without exception, relapsed after autologous stem cell transplantation, and brentuximab vedotin exposure varied. Source: peripheral blood mononuclear cells (PBMCs), taken before the fourth cycle of nivolumab. Receptor source: a human donor with classical Hodgkin lymphoma.

This chain connects TRBV5-5 to TRBJ1-2; unclear D gene. Trimming pared 4 bases from V and 8 bases from J, leaving 15 bases between. Germline CDR1 reads SGHKS; CDR2 reads YYEKEE (reference sequence). This CDR3 spans 13 amino acids. CDR3 coding DNA: TGTGCCAGCAGCCAGGCAGGAGGGTACGGCTACACCTTC. This encodes CASSQAGGYGYTF.

The sample holds one count of this clone. J is TRBJ1-5 and V is TRBV11-2; D is undetermined. Deletions cut 6 bases from V and 3 bases from J, with 3 bases between. Germline CDR1 and CDR2: SGHAT and FQNNGV. The CDR3 is 11 residues long. The CDR3 coding sequence is TGTGCCAGCAGATACAATCAGCCCCAGCATTTT. Translated, it gives CASRYNQPQHF. The whole variable domain, filled in from reference TRBV11-2 and TRBJ1-5, reads EAGVAQSPRYKIIEKRQSVAFWCNPISGHATLYWYQQILGQGPKLLIQFQNNGVVDDSQLPKDRFSAERLKGVDSTLKIQPAKLEDSAVYLCASRYNQPQHFGDGTRLSIL.

This clone has a single count. CDR3 bases: TGTGCCAGCAGCTTAACGTCAGGCCGGGGGGGCCAGGAGACCCAGTACTTC. It codes for CASSLTSGRGGQETQYF. V is TRBV7-3 and J is TRBJ2-5; 8 positions agree with TRBD2. Losses at the gene ends were 0 bases for V and 5 bases for J; bases not matched to a gene: 11. Germline CDR1 is SGHTA and CDR2 is FQGTGA. The CDR3 is 17 residues long.

The chain carries TRBV6-5 and TRBJ1-1; the D is unclear. Trimming left V 2 bases short and J 2 bases short, with 15 bases between. Per germline, CDR1 MNHEY and CDR2 SVGAGI. The CDR3 extends over 16 amino acids. The CDR3 loop reads CASSYRRLGINTEAFF. DNA of the CDR3: TGTGCCAGCAGTTACCGCCGGCTAGGGATCAACACTGAAGCTTTCTTT.

The CDR3 DNA reads TGTGCCAGCAGCGCTCGCAACAATGAGCAGTTCTTC. Translated, it gives CASSARNNEQFF. The chain links TRBV7-2 to TRBJ2-1; D remains unclear. The CDR3 runs to 12 residues. Trimming removed 5 bases from V and 5 bases from J, with 7 bases in between. Germline V CDR1 and CDR2: SGHTA, FQGNSA.

The V and J genes are TRBV30 and TRBJ1-3; maybe TRBD1 (5 bases). There are 15 residues in the CDR3. Germline V CDR1 and CDR2: GTSNPN, SVGIG (reference sequence). Trimming stripped 1 base from V and 0 bases from J, with 10 bases between. DNA of the CDR3: TGTGCCTGGAGTGGCAGGGCGTTCTCTGGAAACACCATATATTTT. Amino acids: CAWSGRAFSGNTIYF.

DNA of the CDR3: TGCGCCAGCAGCTTTAATTCCAACATTCAGTACTTC. The encoded protein is CASSFNSNIQYF. The chain is built from TRBV5-1 and TRBJ2-4, with D uncertain. The CDR3 runs to 12 residues. The V end was cut by 2 bases, the J end by 7 bases, with 7 bases between. CDR1 SGHRS and CDR2 YFSETQ come from the germline V gene.

The chain uses TRBV6-1 and TRBJ2-1; 9 bases fit TRBD1. Unmatched junction bases numbered 8, after V lost 4 bases and J lost 4 bases. The length of the CDR3 is 16 residues. CDR1 and CDR2 from the germline V gene are MNHNS and SASEGT. The CDR3 protein is CASSASGTGKYNEQFF. In DNA form, the CDR3 reads TGTGCCAGCAGTGCATCCGGGACAGGGAAGTACAATGAGCAGTTCTTC.

This chain connects TRBV10-3 to TRBJ2-7; 11 bases line up with TRBD1. With 4 bases clipped from V and 4 bases from J, the junction kept 6 bases outside the gene matches. Germline V gene sequence: CDR1 ENHRY, CDR2 SYGVKD. The CDR3 spans 15 residues. In DNA, the CDR3 is TGTGCCATCAGTGGACGGGACAGGGGGGAATACGAGCAGTACTTC. Translated, it gives CAISGRDRGEYEQYF.

The V call is TRBV27, the J call TRBJ1-4, with D maybe TRBD1 (6 bases). Looked up from germline, CDR1 is MNHEY and CDR2 is SMNVEV (reference sequence). This CDR3 is built from 14 residues. V was cut by 6 bases and J by 0 bases, with 8 bases left in between. The CDR3: CASRGQATNEKLFF. The CDR3 DNA reads TGTGCCAGCAGGGGACAAGCAACTAATGAAAAACTGTTTTTT.

This clone was recorded once. The CDR3 sequence is CASSRTATSNQPQHF. CDR3 sequence (DNA): TGTGCCAGCAGCCGGACAGCTACCAGCAATCAGCCCCAGCATTTT. The chain joins TRBV5-5 to TRBJ1-5; maybe TRBD1 (6 bases). Trimming took off 4 bases at V and 1 base at J, with 12 bases between the two ends. Germline loops: CDR1 SGHKS, CDR2 YYEKEE (reference sequence). The CDR3 sequence is 15 residues long. The full variable domain, rest sourced from reference TRBV5-5 and TRBJ1-5, is DAGVTQSPTHLIKTRGQQVTLRCSPISGHKSVSWYQQVLGQGPQFIFQYYEKEERGRGNFPDRFSARQFPNYSSELNVNALLLGDSALYLCASSRTATSNQPQHFGDGTRLSIL.

The table lists this clone with a count of one. V usage is TRBV19 and J usage is TRBJ2-7; D possibly uses TRBD1 or TRBD2 (5 bases each). Trimming stripped 5 bases from V and 4 bases from J, with 15 bases between. The CDR3 runs 14 residues. Germline values: CDR1 LNHDA, CDR2 SQIVND (reference sequence). CDR3: CASSAAGTVYEQYF. The CDR3 DNA follows: TGTGCCAGTAGTGCCGCCGGGACGGTGTACGAGCAGTACTTC.